This T cell receptor (beta chain) stems from a study of cytomegalovirus exposure and HLA in healthy donors. A note on this clone: Its cognate antigen is unknown.

CDR1 and CDR2 from the germline V gene are MNHNS and SASEGT. Trimming removed 2 bases from V and 11 bases from J, with 15 bases in between. CDR3 size: 13 residues. Study-wide points: Among TCR sequences, most were rare, though some public TCRs appeared in many donors. In an earlier analysis, in some 540 donors, most V segments appeared productive either ~90% or ~30% of the time. Judged likely to be a sequencing artifact was a cluster of highly shared sequence variants.

Donors showed nominal health when sampled, although they likely had unrecorded immune exposures. 13 Jbeta primers and 60 Vbeta primers were used for the PCR. The protocol was immunoSEQ multiplex PCR, while the TCRdb copy is restricted to in-frame clones and leaves out a portion. This sample has roughly 160,000 clones, with roughly 84% found just once. This sequence originates from a boy between 2 and 10 years old in good health and CMV-seronegative. The V call is TRBV6-1, the J call TRBJ2-5, with D possibly being TRBD2 (6 bases). Material for sequencing was PBMCs. Written as DNA, the CDR3 is TGTGCCAGCAGTGAAAAAGGACTAACTGAGCAGTACTTC. Translated, it gives CASSEKGLTEQYF.